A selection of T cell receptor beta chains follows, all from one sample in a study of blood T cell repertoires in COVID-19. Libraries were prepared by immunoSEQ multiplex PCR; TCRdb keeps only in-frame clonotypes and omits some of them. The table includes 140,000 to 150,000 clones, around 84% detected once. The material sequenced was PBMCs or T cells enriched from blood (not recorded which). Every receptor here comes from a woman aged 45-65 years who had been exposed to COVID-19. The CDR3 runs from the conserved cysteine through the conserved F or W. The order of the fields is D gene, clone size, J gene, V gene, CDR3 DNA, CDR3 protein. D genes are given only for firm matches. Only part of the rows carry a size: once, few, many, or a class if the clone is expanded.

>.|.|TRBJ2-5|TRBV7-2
TGTGCCAGCAGCTTAAATCACCAGGGCGGGGCCCAGTACTTC
CASSLNHQGGAQYF
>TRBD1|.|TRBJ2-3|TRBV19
TGTGCCAGTAGTATAGGACAGGGTAGCACAGATACGCAGTATTTT
CASSIGQGSTDTQYF
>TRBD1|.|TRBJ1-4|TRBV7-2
TGTGCCAGCAGCTTAGCGCGCGGGACAGGGTTGGAAAAACTGTTTTTT
CASSLARGTGLEKLFF
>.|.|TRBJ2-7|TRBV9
TGTGCCAGCAGCGTAGGTCGCGGGGGCCACTACGAGCAGTACTTC
CASSVGRGGHYEQYF
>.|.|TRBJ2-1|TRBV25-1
TGTGCCAGCAGTGTGTTTTTTCCGGACAATGAGCAGTTCTTC
CASSVFFPDNEQFF
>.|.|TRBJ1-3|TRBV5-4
TGTGCCAGCAGCTTGTCTACACCAGGCCAGGGGAACACCATATATTTT
CASSLSTPGQGNTIYF
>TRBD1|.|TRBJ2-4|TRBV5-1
TGCGCCAGCAGCTTCTCGGCTGGCCCGGACAGGGGAGGAAACATTCAGTACTTC
CASSFSAGPDRGGNIQYF
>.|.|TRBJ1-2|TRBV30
TGTGCCTGGAGTGTAGCTTCTTACTATGGCTACACCTTC
CAWSVASYYGYTF
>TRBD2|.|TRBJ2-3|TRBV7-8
TGTGCCAGCAGCTTAGCCCTATCCTGGACTAGCGGGAGGGCAGGGACGCAGTATTTT
CASSLALSWTSGRAGTQYF
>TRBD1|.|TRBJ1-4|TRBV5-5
TGTGCCAGCAGCCACCAAAAAAATCCCACAGGGGTAGAAAAACTGTTTTTT
CASSHQKNPTGVEKLFF
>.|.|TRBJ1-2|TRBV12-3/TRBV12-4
TGTGCCAGCGGACAACCAGGGTTAGGCTACACCTTC
CASGQPGLGYTF
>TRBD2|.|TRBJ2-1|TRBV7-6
TGTGCCAGCAGCCGAAGCGGGGATGAGCAGTTCTTC
CASSRSGDEQFF
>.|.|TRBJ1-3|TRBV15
TGTGCCACCAGCAGAGTCGGCTCTGGAAACACCATATATTTT
CATSRVGSGNTIYF
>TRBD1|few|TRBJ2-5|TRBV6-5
TGTGCCTCCCCGGACAGGGGGGGTTTCCAAGAGACCCAGTACTTC
CASPDRGGFQETQYF
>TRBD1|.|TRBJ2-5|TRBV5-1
TGCGCCAGCAGCTTGGTGACAGGGTCAAAGACCCAGTACTTC
CASSLVTGSKTQYF
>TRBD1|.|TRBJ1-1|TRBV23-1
TGCGCCAGCAGTCTCCCCACCGGGACAGCCAGCACTGAAGCTTTCTTT
CASSLPTGTASTEAFF
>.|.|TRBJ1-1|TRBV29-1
TGCAGCTCCCGGCGGATGAACACTGAAGCTTTCTTT
CSSRRMNTEAFF
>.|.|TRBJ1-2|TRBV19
TGTGCCACCTTAAGCAGGGTAGGGGCCTGGAATGGCTACACCTTC
CATLSRVGAWNGYTF
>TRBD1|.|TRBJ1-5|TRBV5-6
TGTGCCAGCAGCTCAGGACAGGGGCGAGGGCCCCAGCATTTT
CASSSGQGRGPQHF
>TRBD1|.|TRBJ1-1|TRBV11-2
TGTGCCAGCAGCTTTCCTCGGACCGGGACAGGGCTCATGAACACTGAAGCTTTCTTT
CASSFPRTGTGLMNTEAFF
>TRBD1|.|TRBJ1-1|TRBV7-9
TGTGCCAGCAGCTTGGCAGGGGGGAAGAACACTGAAGCTTTCTTT
CASSLAGGKNTEAFF
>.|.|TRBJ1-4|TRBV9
TGTGCCAGCGGGGGGGAGAGCCTGGCAACTAATGAAAAACTGTTTTTT
CASGGESLATNEKLFF
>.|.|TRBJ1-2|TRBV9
TGTGCCAGCAGCGCCCAGAGCTTGGGCGACTATGGCTACACCTTC
CASSAQSLGDYGYTF
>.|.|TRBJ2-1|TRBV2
TGTGCCAGCGGGAGGAATGAGTACAATGAGCAGTTCTTC
CASGRNEYNEQFF
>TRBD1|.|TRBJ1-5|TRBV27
TGTGCCAGCAGTTTATCCGGGACAGGGTTGGCGCCCCAGCATTTT
CASSLSGTGLAPQHF
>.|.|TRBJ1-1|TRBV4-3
TGCGCCAGCAGCCAAGTGTCAGGGAACACTGAAGCTTTCTTT
CASSQVSGNTEAFF
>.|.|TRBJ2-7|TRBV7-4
TGTGCCAGCAGCTTAGGGGGCAGGGGCCCTGTTCTTAGCTCCTACGAGCAGTACTTC
CASSLGGRGPVLSSYEQYF
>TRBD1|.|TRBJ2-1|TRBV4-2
TGTGCCAGCAGCCAAATGAGAACAGGGGCGGTTGAGCAGTTCTTC
CASSQMRTGAVEQFF
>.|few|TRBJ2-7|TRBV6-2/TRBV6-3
TGTGCCAGCAGTTACTCGAGTTCCTACGAGCAGTACTTC
CASSYSSSYEQYF